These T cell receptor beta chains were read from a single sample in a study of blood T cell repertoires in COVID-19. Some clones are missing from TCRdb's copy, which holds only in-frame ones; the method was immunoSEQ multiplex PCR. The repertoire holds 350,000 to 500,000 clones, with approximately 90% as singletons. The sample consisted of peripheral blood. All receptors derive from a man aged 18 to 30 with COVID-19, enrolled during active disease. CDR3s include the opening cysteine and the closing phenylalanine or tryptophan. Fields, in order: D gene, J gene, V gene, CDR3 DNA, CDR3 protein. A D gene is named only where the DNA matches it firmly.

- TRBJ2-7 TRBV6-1 TGTGCCAGCAGTGAAATAGGAGGACCCCCTTACGAGCAGTACTTC CASSEIGGPPYEQYF
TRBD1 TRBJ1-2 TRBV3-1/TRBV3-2 TGTGCCAGCAGCCAAGGGAACAGGGGACTTTATGGCTACACCTTC CASSQGNRGLYGYTF
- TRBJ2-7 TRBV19 TGTGCCAGTGGGCGGACAGCCTCTTTCTACGAGCAGTACTTC CASGRTASFYEQYF
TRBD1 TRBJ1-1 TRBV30 TGTGCCTGGAGTGGTCAGGGGGGAGGTGAAGCTTTCTTT CAWSGQGGGEAFF
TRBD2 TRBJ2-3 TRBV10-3 TGTGCCATCAGCTCTAGCGGGGCTGGAGATACGCAGTATTTT CAISSSGAGDTQYF
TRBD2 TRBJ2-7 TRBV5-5 TGTGCCAGCAGCGCCTGGCAGGGTTTAGCGGGAGCTAACGAGCAGTACTTC CASSAWQGLAGANEQYF
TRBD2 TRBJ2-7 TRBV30 TGTGCCTGGACCCGACTAGCGGGAGGGAACCTTAACGAGCAGTACTTC CAWTRLAGGNLNEQYF
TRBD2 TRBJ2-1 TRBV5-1 TGCGCCAGCAGCTTGGAGCGGGGGAGCCCCTACAATGAGCAGTTCTTC CASSLERGSPYNEQFF
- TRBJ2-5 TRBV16 TGTGCCAGCAGCCGAAGGGGACAAGAGACCCAGTACTTC CASSRRGQETQYF
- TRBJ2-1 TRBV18 TGTGCCAGCTCACCAAGCACCCCCACGAATTCCTACAATGAGCAGTTCTTC CASSPSTPTNSYNEQFF